The rows below give T cell receptor beta chains drawn from one sample of a study of low-dose radiotherapy and immunotherapy resistance in tumors. TCRdb reanalysed the reads using MiXCR and keeps one entry per CDR3 protein. The repertoire includes tens of thousands of distinct CDR3 sequences, about 18% of them detected once, and over 2.5% sits in the top ten. The sample was PBMCs, taken before treatment. The origin of the receptors is a male donor with prostate cancer. CDR3s include the opening cysteine and the closing phenylalanine or tryptophan. A D gene is named only where the DNA matches it firmly. Expanded clones get a size class; other rows say once, few or many, or leave the size out.

CDR3aa: CSARDRYNQPQHF; CDR3nt: TGCAGTGCTAGGGACAGGTACAATCAGCCCCAGCATTTT; j_gene: TRBJ1-5; abundance: many; d_gene: TRBD1; v_gene: TRBV20-1
CDR3aa: CSARDGGTPRETQYF; CDR3nt: TGCAGTGCTAGGGACGGGGGGACGCCTCGAGAGACCCAGTACTTC; j_gene: TRBJ2-5; abundance: -; d_gene: TRBD2; v_gene: TRBV20-1
CDR3aa: CASSLHGQGAGTDTQYF; CDR3nt: TGTGCCAGCAGCCTCCATGGACAGGGGGCAGGCACAGATACGCAGTATTTT; j_gene: TRBJ2-3; abundance: -; d_gene: TRBD1; v_gene: TRBV11-2
CDR3aa: CSARDRGAGRTEAFF; CDR3nt: TGCAGTGCTAGAGATCGTGGGGCGGGAAGGACTGAAGCTTTCTTT; j_gene: TRBJ1-1; abundance: -; d_gene: -; v_gene: TRBV20-1
CDR3aa: CASSSSETGKYGYTF; CDR3nt: TGTGCCAGCAGCTCCTCGGAGACAGGGAAATATGGCTACACCTTC; j_gene: TRBJ1-2; abundance: many; d_gene: TRBD1; v_gene: TRBV13
CDR3aa: CSAEVQRETQYF; CDR3nt: TGCAGCGCTGAGGTCCAACGGGAGACCCAGTACTTC; j_gene: TRBJ2-5; abundance: many; d_gene: -; v_gene: TRBV29-1
CDR3aa: CASSLRQGRGQPQHF; CDR3nt: TGTGCCAGCAGCCTCCGACAGGGGAGAGGGCAGCCCCAGCATTTT; j_gene: TRBJ1-5; abundance: -; d_gene: TRBD1; v_gene: TRBV7-6
CDR3aa: CASSQGTGDEQYF; CDR3nt: TGTGCCAGCAGCCAAGGTACAGGGGACGAGCAGTACTTC; j_gene: TRBJ2-7; abundance: -; d_gene: TRBD1; v_gene: TRBV3-1
CDR3aa: CASSMDRGLGEAFF; CDR3nt: TGCGCCAGCAGCATGGACAGGGGGCTGGGTGAAGCTTTCTTT; j_gene: TRBJ1-1; abundance: many; d_gene: TRBD1; v_gene: TRBV5-1
CDR3aa: CASTYFRGEQYF; CDR3nt: TGTGCCAGCACCTACTTTAGGGGCGAGCAGTACTTC; j_gene: TRBJ2-7; abundance: many; d_gene: -; v_gene: TRBV7-8
CDR3aa: CASSEGLSPDTQYF; CDR3nt: TGCGCCAGCAGCGAGGGACTTTCCCCGGATACGCAGTATTTT; j_gene: TRBJ2-3; abundance: many; d_gene: -; v_gene: TRBV5-1
CDR3aa: CSARTGGSGYTF; CDR3nt: TGCAGTGCCAGGACAGGGGGAAGTGGCTACACCTTC; j_gene: TRBJ1-2; abundance: few; d_gene: TRBD1; v_gene: TRBV20-1
CDR3aa: CASSNFGEGTKGPRWRPGELFF; CDR3nt: TGTGCCAGCAGCAACTTTGGGGAAGGAACCAAAGGCCCGCGTTGGCGGCCCGGGGAGCTGTTTTTT; j_gene: TRBJ2-2; abundance: -; d_gene: -; v_gene: TRBV28
CDR3aa: CAWSVRGNTEAFF; CDR3nt: TGTGCCTGGAGTGTACGGGGAAACACTGAAGCTTTCTTT; j_gene: TRBJ1-1; abundance: many; d_gene: -; v_gene: TRBV30
CDR3aa: CSASGPGQANTGELFF; CDR3nt: TGCAGTGCTAGTGGACCGGGCCAAGCGAACACCGGGGAGCTGTTTTTT; j_gene: TRBJ2-2; abundance: many; d_gene: -; v_gene: TRBV20-1
CDR3aa: CASSELSGGSPGSCFF; CDR3nt: -; j_gene: TRBJ2-2; abundance: -; d_gene: -; v_gene: TRBV6-5
CDR3aa: CASSPEQGPSYGYTF; CDR3nt: TGCGCCAGCAGCCCTGAACAGGGGCCCTCCTATGGCTACACCTTC; j_gene: TRBJ1-2; abundance: many; d_gene: TRBD1; v_gene: TRBV5-1
CDR3aa: CVWADNTGELFFF; CDR3nt: -; j_gene: TRBJ2-2; abundance: -; d_gene: -; v_gene: TRBV14
CDR3aa: CAWMGPAGANVLTF; CDR3nt: TGTGCCTGGATGGGGCCCGCTGGGGCCAACGTCCTGACTTTC; j_gene: TRBJ2-6; abundance: many; d_gene: -; v_gene: TRBV30
CDR3aa: CASSDSASGTPHGELFF; CDR3nt: TGTGCCAGCAGCGATTCCGCGTCCGGGACTCCCCACGGGGAGCTGTTTTTT; j_gene: TRBJ2-2; abundance: many; d_gene: -; v_gene: TRBV9
CDR3aa: CASSQGLAGAGGDTQYF; CDR3nt: TGTGCCAGCAGCCAAGGCCTAGCGGGGGCCGGGGGAGATACGCAGTATTTT; j_gene: TRBJ2-3; abundance: many; d_gene: TRBD2; v_gene: TRBV3-1
CDR3aa: CASSFSGDSGEKLFF; CDR3nt: TGTGCCAGCAGCTTTTCTGGGGACAGTGGTGAAAAACTGTTTTTT; j_gene: TRBJ1-4; abundance: many; d_gene: TRBD1; v_gene: TRBV7-2
CDR3aa: CASSLGGFGGNTIYF; CDR3nt: TGCGCCAGCAGCCTGGGAGGTTTCGGTGGAAACACCATATATTTT; j_gene: TRBJ1-3; abundance: many; d_gene: -; v_gene: TRBV4-1
CDR3aa: CATSRDPGEKLFF; CDR3nt: TGTGCCACCAGCAGAGATCCCGGAGAGAAACTGTTTTTT; j_gene: TRBJ1-4; abundance: many; d_gene: -; v_gene: TRBV15
CDR3aa: CASGPGIDTEAFF; CDR3nt: TGCGCCAGCGGTCCGGGGATCGACACTGAAGCTTTCTTT; j_gene: TRBJ1-1; abundance: many; d_gene: -; v_gene: TRBV5-1